The source of this TCR beta chain is a study of pediatric ulcerative colitis. Findings and caveats of the study: Blood-rectal clonal overlap within each person was significantly higher in ulcerative colitis patients than controls.

Clones were read by immunoSEQ multiplex PCR, and TCRdb kept only the in-frame ones, dropping some. The sample holds 50,000 to 65,000 clones, approximately 87% seen once. Details on this clone: Its antigen is still unknown.

The sequence derives from a boy aged 5-17 years with severe ulcerative colitis. Sequenced: blood.

CDR3 in DNA: TGTGCCAGCAGTGATGTCCCGACAGGGGCGGGCTATGGCTACACCTTC. It codes for CASSDVPTGAGYGYTF. The rearrangement uses TRBV2 and TRBJ1-2; 8 positions agree with TRBD1. The CDR3 has 16 amino acids. J lost 4 bases, V lost 3 bases, and 10 bases had no gene match. Germline V gives CDR1 SNHLY, CDR2 FYNNEI.